This record covers a single T cell receptor (beta chain). This receptor's antigen is unknown. No clone much larger than this one lies a single base away; base qualities are absent. The CDR3 regions of human TCRbeta chains were analyzed by immunosequencing. On the study's bioinformatics: Repertoire TCRs were matched against a reference library of SARS-CoV-2-specific TCRs generated with the MIRA antigen-specificity platform. Breadth was defined as the fraction of unique TCRs that were SARS-CoV-2-associated, and depth was defined as the fraction of total T cells that were SARS-CoV-2-associated. Using the MIRA data, each spike-specific TCR was assigned both to the spike region to which the TCR was reactive and to a CD4 or CD8 class. Log10-transformed breadth and depth values were compared by one-way ANOVA with Sidak's multiple comparisons tests. What TCRdb holds here is the immuneACCESS table cut down to in-frame rearrangements. Part of the clones is not present; checked against another copy, under half of the missing clones reflect an unresolved V gene, and the others are unexplained. The DNA gave D and trimming, while V, J and clone size come from that table. The sample table shows around 170,000 clones, and 91% are seen once. The ten largest clones take up approximately 4.4% of the sample.

These data belong to a study of T cell responses to AZD1222 COVID-19 vaccine (dated by TCRdb to about 2021). Background for the entire study: Because spike-specific TCR depth and breadth did not differ between the two schedules, AZD1222 recipients who got a second dose at roughly 4 weeks were pooled with those who got a second dose at roughly 12 weeks. TCR sequencing was performed for 233 trial participants, of whom roughly 200 were given two doses of AZD1222 and about 25 were given two doses of MenACWY control vaccine. Trial participants were enrolled by age into subgroups of 18-55, 56-69 and 70-plus years, and around 150, 28 and 57 TCR-sequenced participants, respectively, were included in these subgroups.

The time point label for this specimen denotes: baseline before first vaccination. Vaccinee samples were obtained from the UK trials COV001 and COV002, which included a single-blind randomized controlled phase 2/3 trial of AZD1222 (ChAdOx1 nCoV-19) in healthy adults. Trial participant PBMC samples were collected at day 0 and day 28 after the second dose for TCRbeta chain sequencing. V lost 5 bases and J lost 6 bases; the stretch between them is 10 bases long. CDR3 length: 11 amino acids, cysteine to phenylalanine. Only the CDR3 region is kept as DNA, spanning 33 bases read in frame from base 1. CDR1 SQVTM and CDR2 ANQGSEA were looked up in the germline V gene. Overall study outcomes, separate from this receptor: In the small 56-69-year group, the increase in depth fell short of significance, most likely because of low power. Because no samples from the day 14 peak response were available, repertoires could be characterized only after the peak T cell response. After two AZD1222 doses, spike-specific TCR breadth and depth were significantly higher than at day 0 and than in MenACWY recipients. Participants were mostly white British and included more females than males, and it was suggested by the authors that clonal diversity may have been underestimated. Epitopes outside the regions mutated in the B.1.351 and B.1.1.7 variants were reportedly recognized by nearly half of the unique spike-specific TCRs. Conclusions about previously exposed vaccinees were limited because only six AZD1222 recipients were SARS-CoV-2 seropositive at baseline. The vaccine-associated CD4 TCRs covered the entire spike protein, and the dominant responses fell in regions 160-218 and 743-854.

The TCR originated in an adult in good health. The sequences come from peripheral blood, collected on day 0 of AZD1222 vaccination. The chain links TRBV29-1 with TRBJ1-1; TRBD1 is perhaps the D gene, given 5 matching bases. The CDR3 reads CSVTPGAEAFF. The nucleotides are TGCAGCGTTACCCCGGGGGCTGAAGCTTTCTTT.